This TCR beta chain is drawn from a study of neoadjuvant anti-PD-1 for oral cavity cancer. Looking at the study overall: Nivolumab at 3 mg/kg was mostly given biweekly, three to four doses, pre-surgery.

Germline V gives CDR1 MNHNS, CDR2 SASEGT. The length of the CDR3 is 12 residues. The V gene lost 5 bases and the J gene lost 8 bases, with 10 bases spanning the gap. Blood libraries mostly used approximately 450 ng genomic DNA, six replicates each. TCRdb's copy holds only in-frame clones and misses some; the assay was immunoSEQ multiplex PCR. The profile shows about 17,000 clones, about 72% of them singletons. These oral cavity squamous cell carcinomas were HPV-negative and locally advanced. This clone was detected only a few times. This sample comprised PBMCs, obtained before nivolumab (anti-PD-1) treatment. This chain links TRBV6-1 with TRBJ2-4; TRBD2 might be the D (6 bases). This TCR was recovered from a person aged 35-79 years with oral cavity squamous cell carcinoma. The chain's CDR3 is CASSRWEDIQYF. DNA for the CDR3: TGTGCCAGCAGTAGGTGGGAGGACATTCAGTACTTC.